The 16 T cell receptor beta chains given below trace back to one sample, sequenced in a study of graft-versus-host responses after intestinal transplantation. Clones were sequenced by immunoSEQ multiplex PCR, and TCRdb holds only the in-frame ones, with some missing. The sample holds some 35,000 clones, 94% seen once. Their target antigens are unknown. Here the sequenced sample was unstimulated CD4+ T cells sorted from spleen or lymph node cells, taken before transplant. Receptors originate from a human donor who was the organ donor for an intestinal transplant.

This chain uses TRBV28 with TRBJ2-3, with a weak D call TRBD2 (5 bases). In germline, CDR1 is MDHEN, CDR2 SYDVKM. The V end was cut by 5 bases, the J end by 5 bases, with 14 bases between. The CDR3 runs to 14 residues. CDR3 nucleotide sequence: TGTGCCAGCAGTCGGACTGGACCAGGAGATACGCAGTATTTT. This codes for CASSRTGPGDTQYF.

This chain uses TRBV11-2 with TRBJ2-3; 10 bases fit TRBD2. Germline V gives CDR1 SGHAT, CDR2 FQNNGV. V trimming: 1 base; J trimming: 3 bases; junction bases outside the gene matches: 7. The CDR3 consists of 17 residues. The CDR3 DNA reads TGTGCCAGCAGCTTAGTGTATAGCGGGGGGCCAACAGATACGCAGTATTTT. It encodes CASSLVYSGGPTDTQYF.

CDR3 region: CASGHLISYEQYF. In DNA, the CDR3 is TGTGCCAGCGGCCACTTGATCTCCTACGAGCAGTACTTC. V gene TRBV7-2 combines with J gene TRBJ2-7; D gene unclear. CDR3 size: 13 residues. Trimming cost V 8 bases and J 0 bases, with 11 bases left between them. CDR1 is SGHTA, CDR2 FQGNSA, per germline.

The V call is TRBV11-1, the J call TRBJ2-1; TRBD2 matches at 9 bases. Germline V gene lookup returns CDR1 SGHAT and CDR2 FQDESV (reference sequence). The CDR3 runs 15 residues. After removal of 2 bases from V and 6 bases from J, the junction contained 5 bases not matched to a gene. The CDR3 nucleotides read TGTGCCAGCAGCTTAAGCGGGGGGCTTCCCAATGAGCAGTTCTTC. This translates into CASSLSGGLPNEQFF. The whole variable domain, remainder taken from reference TRBV11-1 and TRBJ2-1, is EAEVAQSPRYKITEKSQAVAFWCDPISGHATLYWYRQILGQGPELLVQFQDESVVDDSQLPKDRFSAERLKGVDSTLKIQPAELGDSAMYLCASSLSGGLPNEQFFGPGTRLTVL.

The chain employs TRBV2 and TRBJ2-3; D is uncertain. CDR3 size: 12 residues. V dropped 6 bases and J dropped 2 bases, with 6 bases sitting between them. Per the germline V gene, CDR1 is SNHLY and CDR2 is FYNNEI. CDR3 nucleotide sequence: TGTGCCAGCAGCCCCGACACAGATACGCAGTATTTT. Its protein is CASSPDTDTQYF.

V is TRBV20-1 and J is TRBJ1-5; maybe TRBD1 (5 bases). This CDR3 has 11 amino acids. The germline V gene encodes CDR1 DFQATT and CDR2 SNEGSKA (reference sequence). V was shortened by 6 bases and J by 7 bases, with 10 bases between the two germline ends. This CDR3 reads CSAGALQPQHF. The CDR3 DNA reads TGCAGTGCCGGGGCTTTACAGCCCCAGCATTTT.

V is TRBV5-4 and J is TRBJ1-1; D unclear. The CDR3 is made up of 11 amino acids. Trimming took 4 bases from V and 7 from J, leaving 8 bases between them. Germline V gene data show CDR1 as SGHNT and CDR2 as YYREEE (reference sequence). The CDR3 DNA reads TGTGCCAGCAGCCGGGGTGGTGAAGCTTTCTTT. Protein sequence: CASSRGGEAFF.

The chain links TRBV5-6 to TRBJ2-5; perhaps D is TRBD1 or TRBD2 (5 bases each). Germline-derived CDR1 and CDR2 are SGHDT and YYEEEE. This CDR3 region has 14 residues. The V and J ends lost 0 bases and 9 bases respectively, with 15 bases between them. The CDR3 coding sequence is TGTGCCAGCAGCTTGGCCGGGGCCCATGGGGCCCAGTACTTC. As protein: CASSLAGAHGAQYF.

V is TRBV5-5 and J is TRBJ2-7; D is uncertain. V was cut by 2 bases and J by 3 bases, with 15 bases left in between. Per the germline V gene, CDR1 is SGHKS and CDR2 is YYEKEE (reference sequence). This CDR3 comprises 15 residues. CDR3 nucleotides: TGTGCCAGCAGCTTCTTGCCGTCAGACGACTACGAGCAGTACTTC. Translation: CASSFLPSDDYEQYF.

This clone was picked up one time. V is TRBV19 and J is TRBJ2-5; 7 bases align to TRBD1. Losses at the gene ends were 2 bases for V and 1 base for J; bases not matched to a gene: 4. Germline loops: CDR1 LNHDA, CDR2 SQIVND (reference sequence). CDR3 length equals 15 residues. CDR3 residues: CASSIRRQGQETQYF. The CDR3 DNA is TGTGCCAGTAGTATACGTCGACAGGGCCAAGAGACCCAGTACTTC. Variable domain in full (rest from reference TRBV19 and TRBJ2-5): DGGITQSPKYLFRKEGQNVTLSCEQNLNHDAMYWYRQDPGQGLRLIYYSQIVNDFQKGDIAEGYSVSREKKESFPLTVTSAQKNPTAFYLCASSIRRQGQETQYFGPGTRLLVL.

In DNA form, the CDR3 reads TGTGCCAGCAGCCTAGGCCAGGGAAGTGCTCAGGGCTACACCTTC. The encoded protein is CASSLGQGSAQGYTF. The chain carries TRBV7-2 and TRBJ1-2, with D tentatively TRBD1 (5 bases). V was trimmed by 5 bases and J by 8 bases, leaving 21 bases between them. The CDR3 spans 15 residues. The germline CDR1 and CDR2 sequences are SGHTA and FQGNSA.

The V gene is TRBV9, the J gene TRBJ1-2; D is possibly TRBD1 (5 bases). Trimming stripped 2 bases from V and 1 base from J, with 15 bases between. The CDR3 consists of 16 residues. Germline V lookup: CDR1 SGDLS, CDR2 YYNGEE. The CDR3 DNA follows: TGTGCCAGCAGCGTGGGTCCTGGGGGAAGTAACTATGGCTACACCTTC. Protein product: CASSVGPGGSNYGYTF.

The chain has TRBV19 and TRBJ1-2; no firm D call. The CDR3 spans 12 residues. Trimming cost V 3 bases and J 8 bases, with 10 bases left between them. Germline V gives CDR1 LNHDA, CDR2 SQIVND (reference sequence). In DNA form, the CDR3 reads TGTGCCAGTAGTATGGGAGAGGGAGGCTACACCTTC. Translated: CASSMGEGGYTF.

CDR3 sequence reads: CAGAGVHNSPLHF. The CDR3 DNA reads as TGTGCCGGGGCGGGAGTCCATAATTCACCCCTCCACTTT. The V gene is TRBV10-3, the J gene TRBJ1-6, with D maybe TRBD1 (5 bases). From germline, CDR1 is ENHRY and CDR2 SYGVKD. The CDR3 is 13 residues long. The V gene lost 11 bases and the J gene lost 5 bases, with 13 bases spanning the gap.

In DNA form, the CDR3 reads TGCGCCAGCAGCTTGGCCGGAACTAGCGGGGGAGAGACCCAGTACTTC. It encodes CASSLAGTSGGETQYF. The V call is TRBV5-1, the J call TRBJ2-5, with TRBD2 identical over 11 bases. Trimming cost V 0 bases and J 4 bases; bases outside gene matches: 5. Germline V gene lookup returns CDR1 SGHRS and CDR2 YFSETQ. This CDR3 spans 16 amino acids. The whole variable domain, filled in from reference TRBV5-1 and TRBJ2-5, reads KAGVTQTPRYLIKTRGQQVTLSCSPISGHRSVSWYQQTPGQGLQFLFEYFSETQRNKGNFPGRFSGRQFSNSRSEMNVSTLELGDSALYLCASSLAGTSGGETQYFGPGTRLLVL.

CDR3 sequence (DNA): TGCGCCAGCAGCCAAGCGGGGTTAGATTTGGAGACCCAGTACTTC. Amino acid sequence: CASSQAGLDLETQYF. This chain links TRBV5-1 with TRBJ2-5; 7 bases are shared with TRBD2. Trimming removed 4 bases from V and 5 bases from J; junction bases left unmatched: 11. The CDR3 is 15 amino acids. CDR1 is SGHRS, CDR2 YFSETQ, per germline. Full variable domain (rest looked up from reference TRBV5-1 and TRBJ2-5): KAGVTQTPRYLIKTRGQQVTLSCSPISGHRSVSWYQQTPGQGLQFLFEYFSETQRNKGNFPGRFSGRQFSNSRSEMNVSTLELGDSALYLCASSQAGLDLETQYFGPGTRLLVL.